Presented here are 21 T cell receptor beta chains from one specimen sequenced in a study of beta chain features in type 1 diabetes. Overall study findings and caveats: TCRB CDR3 length was moderately but significantly reduced in all four CD4+ subsets of Type 1 diabetes patients.

No antigen has been assigned to these receptors. The study reverse transcribed the entire isolated RNA, so it sequenced expressed TCRB transcripts. Some clones are missing from TCRdb's copy, which holds only in-frame ones; the method was immunoSEQ multiplex PCR. Among roughly 150,000 clones listed, approximately 10% were seen once. The sequencing sample was made of central memory CD4+ T cells from blood. These receptor sequences come from a young man with type 1 diabetes.

There are a few counts of this clone. This chain joins TRBV28 and TRBJ2-5, with 7 bases identical to TRBD1. Germline V lookup: CDR1 MDHEN, CDR2 SYDVKM. Losses at the gene ends were 6 bases for V and 3 bases for J; bases not matched to a gene: 4. This CDR3 spans 13 amino acids. The CDR3 DNA follows: TGTGCCAGCAGCCAGACAGGGAAAGAGACCCAGTACTTC. This codes for CASSQTGKETQYF.

The chain combines TRBV4-2 with TRBJ2-3, with 11 nucleotides matching TRBD1. Per germline, CDR1 LGHNA and CDR2 YNFKEQ. After removal of 4 bases from V and 1 base from J, the junction contained 4 bases not matched to a gene. There are 16 residues in the CDR3. The CDR3, as DNA: TGTGCCAGCAGCCCGGGGACAGGGGGTGGCACAGATACGCAGTATTTT. It yields the protein CASSPGTGGGTDTQYF.

This clone was picked up a small number of times. The chain uses TRBV5-4 and TRBJ2-1, with D maybe TRBD1 (5 bases). The germline V gene encodes CDR1 SGHNT and CDR2 YYREEE (reference sequence). The V end lost 7 bases, the J end lost 1 base, and 18 bases lay between the germline ends. This CDR3 spans 16 amino acids. DNA for the CDR3: TGTGCCAGCCACGCCAATCAGGGCAGATCCTACAATGAGCAGTTCTTC. Residues: CASHANQGRSYNEQFF.

The chain uses TRBV4-3 and TRBJ2-3; D possibly corresponds to TRBD2 (5 bases). The CDR3 runs to 18 residues. V dropped 1 base and J dropped 0 bases, with 17 bases sitting between them. The germline V gene encodes CDR1 LGHNA and CDR2 YSLEER. The CDR3 coding sequence is TGCGCCAGCAGCCAAGGCCACCCTCAGTGGACTAGCACAGATACGCAGTATTTT. This codes for CASSQGHPQWTSTDTQYF.

This clone was observed a few times. This sequence joins TRBV5-6 and TRBJ1-2, with 7 bases identical to TRBD1. Germline loops: CDR1 SGHDT, CDR2 YYEEEE. The CDR3 spans 13 residues. The J segment lost 6 bases and the V segment lost 0 bases, leaving 2 bases of the junction unmatched. CDR3 nucleotides: TGTGCCAGCAGCTTGGCCGGGACAGATGGCTACACCTTC. It yields the protein CASSLAGTDGYTF.

This clone was seen a few times. This chain connects TRBV5-1 to TRBJ2-2, with 8 nucleotides matching TRBD1. Losses at the gene ends were 0 bases for V and 4 bases for J; bases not matched to a gene: 5. Germline V gene lookup returns CDR1 SGHRS and CDR2 YFSETQ. The CDR3 totals 16 residues. Written as DNA, the CDR3 is TGCGCCAGCAGCTTGGCCGGCAGGGGGCTCACCGGGGAGCTGTTTTTT. Translated: CASSLAGRGLTGELFF.

This clone was detected a few times. The chain employs TRBV7-3 and TRBJ2-1, with TRBD2 matching over 13 bases. V lost 5 bases and J lost 9; bases outside the gene matches: 4. The germline gives CDR1 SGHTA, CDR2 FQGTGA. The CDR3 extends over 14 amino acids. The CDR3 protein is CASSQGLAGSEQFF. In nucleotides, the CDR3 is TGTGCCAGCAGCCAGGGACTAGCGGGATCTGAGCAGTTCTTC. Filled out from reference TRBV7-3 and TRBJ2-1, the complete variable domain reads GAGVSQTPSNKVTEKGKYVELRCDPISGHTALYWYRQSLGQGPEFLIYFQGTGAADDSGLPNDRFFAVRPEGSVSTLKIQRTERGDSAVYLCASSQGLAGSEQFFGPGTRLTVL.

This clone was seen only a few times. The chain combines TRBV28 with TRBJ1-5, with D perhaps matching TRBD1 (6 bases). The CDR3 is 12 residues long. Looked up from germline, CDR1 is MDHEN and CDR2 is SYDVKM. Trimming cost V 6 bases and J 5 bases, with 8 bases left between them. Here the CDR3 DNA reads TGTGCCAGCAGGGACAGTTATCAGCCCCAGCATTTT. It yields the protein CASRDSYQPQHF.

V gene TRBV29-1 combines with J gene TRBJ1-1; unclear D gene. This CDR3 is 11 amino acids long. The germline CDR1 and CDR2 sequences are SQVTM and ANQGSEA. Trimming left V 5 bases short and J 1 base short, with 5 bases between. The CDR3 protein is CSVPGNTEAFF. The CDR3 nucleotides read TGCAGCGTTCCGGGGAACACTGAAGCTTTCTTT. Combining the CDR3 with reference TRBV29-1 and TRBJ1-1 gives the whole variable domain SAVISQKPSRDICQRGTSLTIQCQVDSQVTMMFWYRQQPGQSLTLIATANQGSEATYESGFVIDKFPISRPNLTFSTLTVSNMSPEDSSIYLCSVPGNTEAFFGQGTRLTVV.

This clone was detected a few times. This chain joins TRBV29-1 and TRBJ2-2; possible D gene TRBD2, 6 bases. V was clipped by 6 bases and J by 0 bases, with 14 bases between them. The germline CDR1 and CDR2 sequences are SQVTM and ANQGSEA. The CDR3 totals 15 residues. In DNA, the CDR3 is TGCAGCGTCCGGCTTAGCGGAACGAACACCGGGGAGCTGTTTTTT. This sequence encodes CSVRLSGTNTGELFF.

The chain has TRBV25-1 and TRBJ2-3; TRBD1 aligns across 10 bases. CDR3 size: 16 residues. J lost 6 bases, V lost 4 bases, and 10 bases had no gene match. Germline CDR1 is MGHDK and CDR2 is SYGVNS. DNA of the CDR3: TGTGCCAGCAGTGCGACCGGGACAGGGGACACGGATACGCAGTATTTT. It yields the protein CASSATGTGDTDTQYF. Full variable domain (rest looked up from reference TRBV25-1 and TRBJ2-3): EADIYQTPRYLVIGTGKKITLECSQTMGHDKMYWYQQDPGMELHLIHYSYGVNSTEKGDLSSESTVSRIRTEHFPLTLESARPSHTSQYLCASSATGTGDTDTQYFGPGTRLTVL.

The chain carries TRBV7-9 and TRBJ2-7; TRBD2 agrees at 13 bases. CDR3 length equals 15 residues. The germline V gene encodes CDR1 SEHNR and CDR2 FQNEAQ (reference sequence). With V trimmed by 6 bases and J by 3 bases, 5 bases remained unmatched. CDR3 nucleotides: TGTGCCAGCAGTCCCACTAGCGGGAGGGGCTACGAGCAGTACTTC. Protein sequence: CASSPTSGRGYEQYF.

This clone has only a few counts. The genes are TRBV18 and TRBJ2-7; possibly TRBD1 for D (6 bases). Germline V lookup: CDR1 KGHSH, CDR2 LQKENI. V was cut by 3 bases and J by 2 bases, with 11 bases left in between. The CDR3 has 14 amino acids. CDR3 sequence reads: CASSPRTDAYEQYF. The CDR3 nucleotides read TGTGCCAGCTCACCTCGGACAGATGCCTACGAGCAGTACTTC.

V is TRBV5-1 and J is TRBJ2-1; perhaps TRBD2 as D (5 bases). V dropped 0 bases and J dropped 3 bases, with 10 bases sitting between them. The CDR3 length is 15 residues. Germline V gene sequence: CDR1 SGHRS, CDR2 YFSETQ. CDR3 protein: CASSLGGANYNEQFF. For the CDR3, the DNA is TGCGCCAGCAGCTTGGGGGGAGCAAACTACAATGAGCAGTTCTTC. The variable domain in full, with the rest retrieved from reference TRBV5-1 and TRBJ2-1, is KAGVTQTPRYLIKTRGQQVTLSCSPISGHRSVSWYQQTPGQGLQFLFEYFSETQRNKGNFPGRFSGRQFSNSRSEMNVSTLELGDSALYLCASSLGGANYNEQFFGPGTRLTVL.

A few counts support this clone. This chain links TRBV7-3 with TRBJ2-3; 12 bases are shared with TRBD2. The germline gives CDR1 SGHTA, CDR2 FQGTGA. The CDR3 runs 16 residues. J lost 4 bases, V lost 4 bases, and 6 bases had no gene match. The CDR3 nucleotides are TGTGCCAGCAGCTCAGGACTAGCGGGATCAGCAGATACGCAGTATTTT. Amino acid sequence: CASSSGLAGSADTQYF.

This clone was seen a few times. V and J are TRBV9 and TRBJ2-1; D ambiguous. This CDR3 is built from 14 residues. V gave up 3 bases and J gave up 0 bases, with 7 bases separating them. CDR1 SGDLS and CDR2 YYNGEE come from the germline V gene. CDR3 in amino acids: CASSAHSSYNEQFF. CDR3 coding DNA: TGTGCCAGCAGCGCTCATAGCTCCTACAATGAGCAGTTCTTC.

This clone was observed a handful of times. The chain couples TRBV2 to TRBJ1-1, with a tentative D call TRBD1 (5 bases). V dropped 8 bases and J dropped 7 bases, with 20 bases sitting between them. CDR1 and CDR2 from the germline V gene are SNHLY and FYNNEI. The CDR3 covers 14 residues. The CDR3 spells CASGAVRRESEAFF. CDR3 in DNA: TGTGCCAGCGGGGCGGTACGGAGGGAGAGTGAAGCTTTCTTT. The full variable domain, completed using reference TRBV2 and TRBJ1-1, is EPEVTQTPSHQVTQMGQEVILRCVPISNHLYFYWYRQILGQKVEFLVSFYNNEISEKSEIFDDQFSVERPDGSNFTLKIRSTKLEDSAMYFCASGAVRRESEAFFGQGTRLTVV.

V usage is TRBV7-2 and J usage is TRBJ2-3; D remains unclear. Germline V gene data show CDR1 as SGHTA and CDR2 as FQGNSA. V lost 5 bases, J lost 10 bases, and 13 bases lay in between. The CDR3 length is 12 residues. The CDR3, as DNA: TGTGCCAGCAGCCAAAACGGGTTTTCGCAGTATTTT. This encodes CASSQNGFSQYF.

This clone appeared a few times. The gene calls are TRBV5-1 and TRBJ2-7, with TRBD1 matching 9 bases. Germline values: CDR1 SGHRS, CDR2 YFSETQ. This CDR3 region has 14 residues. Losses at the gene ends were 4 bases for V and 2 bases for J; bases not matched to a gene: 4. CDR3 residues: CASSPGDRAYEQYF. In nucleotides, the CDR3 is TGCGCCAGCAGCCCAGGGGACAGGGCCTACGAGCAGTACTTC.

This clone was observed a few times. V usage is TRBV7-3 and J usage is TRBJ2-2; the D gene is possibly TRBD1 (5 bases). V lost 4 bases, J lost 4 bases, and 7 bases lay in between. The germline V gene has CDR1 SGHTA and CDR2 FQGTGA. The CDR3 runs 13 residues. The CDR3 is CASSWGSTGELFF. CDR3 DNA sequence: TGTGCCAGCAGCTGGGGCTCCACCGGGGAGCTGTTTTTT.

This clone was counted only a few times. This chain uses TRBV11-2 with TRBJ2-2, with TRBD2 matching over 7 bases. J was trimmed by 2 bases and V by 10 bases; bases with no gene match: 4. The CDR3 loop spans 13 amino acids. CDR1 is SGHAT and CDR2 is FQNNGV in the germline V gene. The CDR3 coding sequence is TGTGCCATTGCGGGAGTTAACACCGGGGAGCTGTTTTTT. Protein: CAIAGVNTGELFF.